This TCR beta chain was captured in a study of T cells expressing NK-cell markers. The length of the CDR3 is 14 residues. From the 5' RACE reads, TCRdb lists one entry per CDR3 protein and no DNA. Found here are 250,000 to 300,000 distinct CDR3 sequences; the top ten clones hold 4% to 5%. The sample was blood T cells: a sorted CD56 or NKG2C T cell subset, CD4+ or CD8+ T cells, or bulk PBMC T cells (not recorded which). V usage is TRBV12-3 or TRBV12-4 and J usage is TRBJ2-2. This clonotype was obtained from a woman aged 18 to 75 in good health. CDR3 in amino acids: CASSLLDNTGELFF.